Below, 24 T cell receptor beta chains from the same sample are listed, as sequenced in a study of blood T cell repertoires in COVID-19. The table came from immunoSEQ multiplex PCR; TCRdb's copy has only in-frame clones and leaves some out. The sample lists hundreds of thousands of clones; 80% to 90% were seen once. Sequencing was performed on peripheral blood. These TCRs come from a woman aged 40-49 years who had recovered from COVID-19.

This chain links TRBV27 with TRBJ2-7; no definite D call. Trimming shortened V by 1 base and J by 5 bases, and 9 bases separated the two germline ends. This CDR3 is built from 13 residues. From germline, CDR1 is MNHEY and CDR2 SMNVEV (reference sequence). For the CDR3, the DNA is TGTGCCAGCAGTTTATATCCAGCGAACGAGCAGTACTTC. It encodes CASSLYPANEQYF.

This chain connects TRBV5-4 to TRBJ1-1; 9 bases are a match to TRBD1. This CDR3 is 16 amino acids long. J gave up 0 bases and V 2 bases, and 5 bases lay outside the gene matches. Germline lookup yields CDR1 SGHNT and CDR2 YYREEE (reference sequence). The chain's CDR3 is CASSFGQGTLNTEAFF. CDR3 DNA: TGTGCCAGCAGCTTCGGACAGGGGACCTTGAACACTGAAGCTTTCTTT. Supplemented by reference TRBV5-4 and TRBJ1-1, the full variable domain reads ETGVTQSPTHLIKTRGQQVTLRCSSQSGHNTVSWYQQALGQGPQFIFQYYREEENGRGNFPPRFSGLQFPNYSSELNVNALELDDSALYLCASSFGQGTLNTEAFFGQGTRLTVV.

The V gene is TRBV5-1, the J gene TRBJ2-7; 9 bases map to TRBD1. This CDR3 spans 15 amino acids. Germline V gene data show CDR1 as SGHRS and CDR2 as YFSETQ. V shed 6 bases, J shed 1 base, and the junction held 8 bases outside the gene matches. The CDR3 nucleotides read TGCGCCAGCACCCCCGGGACAGGGATTTCCTACGAGCAGTACTTC. It encodes CASTPGTGISYEQYF.

The V call is TRBV7-2, the J call TRBJ2-7; TRBD2 might be the D (5 bases). Trimming left V 1 base short and J 7 bases short, with 11 bases between. CDR3 length equals 13 residues. Per germline, CDR1 SGHTA and CDR2 FQGNSA. CDR3 DNA: TGTGCCAGCAGCTTAGGAGGGCCCCGGGAGCAGTACTTC. This codes for CASSLGGPREQYF.

The V gene is TRBV5-5, the J gene TRBJ1-1; D uncertain. Germline CDR1 and CDR2: SGHKS and YYEKEE (reference sequence). Trimming took 0 bases from V and 3 from J, leaving 9 bases between them. The CDR3 is 14 amino acids. The CDR3 sequence is CASSLERRDTEAFF. The CDR3 nucleotides are TGTGCCAGCAGCTTGGAGAGGAGGGACACTGAAGCTTTCTTT.

The rearrangement uses TRBV6-1 and TRBJ1-5; D uncertain. Germline V lookup: CDR1 MNHNS, CDR2 SASEGT. The CDR3 runs 14 residues. V shed 3 bases and J shed 9 bases, with 15 bases lying between them. CDR3 sequence: CASSDGHIRWPQHF. In nucleotides, the CDR3 is TGTGCCAGCAGTGACGGTCATATTCGATGGCCCCAGCATTTT.

The chain links TRBV5-1 to TRBJ2-3; 9 bases map to TRBD2. CDR1 is SGHRS and CDR2 is YFSETQ in the germline V gene. Losses at the gene ends were 0 bases for V and 1 base for J; bases not matched to a gene: 6. The CDR3 has 17 residues. CDR3 protein: CASSLVPSGDRTDTQYF. CDR3 bases: TGCGCCAGCAGCTTGGTTCCTAGCGGGGACCGCACAGATACGCAGTATTTT.

This clone appeared once. The chain links TRBV5-4 to TRBJ2-2; 9 positions agree with TRBD2. Germline lookup yields CDR1 SGHNT and CDR2 YYREEE (reference sequence). Trimming at V came to 4 bases and at J to 4 bases, leaving 8 bases not matched to a gene. The CDR3 totals 16 residues. CDR3 residues: CASSVSSGVGTGELFF. Written as DNA, the CDR3 is TGTGCCAGCAGCGTCTCTAGCGGGGTCGGCACCGGGGAGCTGTTTTTT. The whole variable domain, remainder taken from reference TRBV5-4 and TRBJ2-2, is ETGVTQSPTHLIKTRGQQVTLRCSSQSGHNTVSWYQQALGQGPQFIFQYYREEENGRGNFPPRFSGLQFPNYSSELNVNALELDDSALYLCASSVSSGVGTGELFFGEGSRLTVL.

The V and J genes are TRBV7-2 and TRBJ2-3; maybe TRBD2 (5 bases). Germline loops: CDR1 SGHTA, CDR2 FQGNSA. CDR3 length equals 18 residues. Trimming removed 5 bases at V and 0 bases at J, with 21 bases between. The CDR3 sequence is CASSPRAQPRPSTDTQYF. CDR3 DNA sequence: TGTGCCAGCAGCCCGAGGGCCCAGCCAAGACCTAGCACAGATACGCAGTATTTT. The whole variable domain, filled in from reference TRBV7-2 and TRBJ2-3, reads GAGVSQSPSNKVTEKGKDVELRCDPISGHTALYWYRQSLGQGLEFLIYFQGNSAPDKSGLPSDRFSAERTGGSVSTLTIQRTQQEDSAVYLCASSPRAQPRPSTDTQYFGPGTRLTVL.

This clone has a single count. The chain uses TRBV12-3 or TRBV12-4 and TRBJ1-2; unclear D gene. The CDR3 covers 13 residues. V was clipped by 7 bases and J by 8 bases, with 17 bases between them. CDR3 residues: CASTDGKLRGYTF. The CDR3 DNA follows: TGTGCCAGCACCGACGGGAAGCTGAGGGGCTACACCTTC.

V is TRBV16 and J is TRBJ2-7; 7 nucleotides agree with TRBD2. In germline, CDR1 is KGHSY, CDR2 FQNENV. J lost 6 bases, V lost 1 base, and 3 bases had no gene match. The CDR3 loop spans 13 amino acids. The CDR3 coding sequence is TGTGCCAGCAGCCAATTTAGCGGGCTCGAGCAGTACTTC. Protein: CASSQFSGLEQYF.

V gene TRBV18 combines with J gene TRBJ2-1; D unclear. V lost 2 bases, J lost 0 bases, and 8 bases lay in between. CDR3 size: 15 residues. From germline, CDR1 is KGHSH and CDR2 LQKENI. The CDR3 DNA sequence: TGTGCCAGCTCACCATTTTGGGCCTCCTACAATGAGCAGTTCTTC. Protein product: CASSPFWASYNEQFF.

The genes are TRBV28 and TRBJ1-5, with 9 positions matching TRBD1. V was pared by 5 bases and J by 5 bases, with 4 bases of the junction left unmatched. The CDR3 contains 14 residues. Germline V gene data show CDR1 as MDHEN and CDR2 as SYDVKM. Here the CDR3 reads CASSAWTGDQPQHF. In nucleotides, the CDR3 is TGTGCCAGCAGTGCCTGGACAGGGGATCAGCCCCAGCATTTT.

V and J are TRBV5-6 and TRBJ2-7; unclear D gene. Germline V CDR1 and CDR2: SGHDT, YYEEEE. The CDR3 is 12 amino acids. The germline V and J ends were trimmed by 2 bases and 3 bases, with 6 bases remaining between them. For the CDR3, the DNA is TGTGCCAGCAGCTTCCTATTCTACGAGCAGTACTTC. The encoded protein is CASSFLFYEQYF.

The chain is built from TRBV19 and TRBJ1-2; D uncertain. V was trimmed by 4 bases and J by 0 bases, leaving 15 bases between them. The length of the CDR3 is 16 residues. CDR1 and CDR2 from the germline V gene are LNHDA and SQIVND (reference sequence). CDR3 nucleotides: TGTGCCAGTAGTACAACACACGGCGACACTAACTATGGCTACACCTTC. This gives the protein CASSTTHGDTNYGYTF.

The chain carries TRBV19 and TRBJ2-7; 15 bases align to TRBD2. The J segment lost 4 bases and the V segment lost 3 bases, leaving 4 bases of the junction unmatched. This CDR3 has 16 amino acids. Germline-derived CDR1 and CDR2 are LNHDA and SQIVND (reference sequence). The CDR3 nucleotides read TGTGCCAGTAGTATCGGACTAGCGGGGGGGCAGTACGAGCAGTACTTC. It yields the protein CASSIGLAGGQYEQYF.

This chain links TRBV6-5 with TRBJ2-3, with D perhaps matching TRBD2 (5 bases). The CDR3 totals 12 residues. CDR1 is MNHEY and CDR2 is SVGAGI in the germline V gene. V gave up 6 bases and J gave up 7 bases, with 11 bases separating them. The CDR3 reads CASSQLGNTQYF. In DNA form, the CDR3 reads TGTGCCAGCAGCCAACTAGGGAATACGCAGTATTTT.

This sequence joins TRBV9 and TRBJ2-2; 10 nucleotides agree with TRBD2. Germline loops: CDR1 SGDLS, CDR2 YYNGEE. The CDR3 covers 19 residues. J lost 6 bases, V lost 3 bases, and 17 bases had no gene match. CDR3 nucleotides: TGTGCCAGCAGCGCTCTCGAGGGAGCGGGGGGGCGCGAGGCCGGGGAGCTGTTTTTT. Its protein is CASSALEGAGGREAGELFF.

Here the CDR3 reads CAWMLTSGENTGELFF. For the CDR3, the DNA is TGTGCCTGGATGTTAACTAGCGGGGAGAACACCGGGGAGCTGTTTTTT. The chain has TRBV30 and TRBJ2-2; the match to TRBD2 covers 10 bases. The CDR3 covers 16 residues. J gave up 1 base and V 4 bases, and 6 bases lay outside the gene matches. The germline CDR1 and CDR2 sequences are GTSNPN and SVGIG (reference sequence). The full variable domain, in which reference TRBV30 and TRBJ2-2 provide the parts outside the CDR3, is SQTIHQWPATLVQPVGSPLSLECTVEGTSNPNLYWYRQAAGRGLQLLFYSVGIGQISSEVPQNLSASRPQDRQFILSSKKLLLSDSGFYLCAWMLTSGENTGELFFGEGSRLTVL.

The rearrangement links TRBV15 to TRBJ2-7; D uncertain. Germline V CDR1 and CDR2: LNHNV, YYDKDF (reference sequence). The CDR3 extends over 13 amino acids. Between the trimmed V and J ends, which lost 1 base and 5 bases, there was a span of 9 bases. CDR3 sequence: CATSRGQIDEQYF. CDR3 nucleotide sequence: TGTGCCACCAGCAGAGGGCAGATCGACGAGCAGTACTTC.

This clone was observed a handful of times. V usage is TRBV5-1 and J usage is TRBJ2-2; D gene uncertain. This CDR3 region has 14 residues. V was pared by 1 base and J by 1 base, with 5 bases between. Germline lookup yields CDR1 SGHRS and CDR2 YFSETQ. For the CDR3, the DNA is TGCGCCAGCAGCTTGCCGGGGAACACCGGGGAGCTGTTTTTT. Its protein is CASSLPGNTGELFF.

This rearrangement joins TRBV7-9 to TRBJ2-7; TRBD1 aligns across 7 bases. There are 14 residues in the CDR3. Germline assignment: CDR1 SEHNR and CDR2 FQNEAQ (reference sequence). V shed 4 bases, J shed 0 bases, and the junction held 3 bases outside the gene matches. CDR3 sequence reads: CASSSGQHSYEQYF. The CDR3, as DNA: TGTGCCAGCAGCTCGGGACAGCACTCCTACGAGCAGTACTTC.

The chain employs TRBV6-5 and TRBJ2-3; 7 bases agree with TRBD2. This CDR3 has 15 amino acids. The junction had 5 bases not matched to a gene; V was cut back by 4 bases and J by 1 base. The germline V gene encodes CDR1 MNHEY and CDR2 SVGAGI. The CDR3 region has the DNA TGTGCCAGCAGTTTTGGGAGGGAGGGCACAGATACGCAGTATTTT. Its protein is CASSFGREGTDTQYF.

The rearrangement joins TRBV29-1 to TRBJ2-7, with D possibly being TRBD2 (5 bases). Per the germline V gene, CDR1 is SQVTM and CDR2 is ANQGSEA. The CDR3 runs 13 residues. Between the trimmed V and J ends, which lost 8 bases and 5 bases, there was a span of 19 bases. The CDR3 bases are TGCAGCTCGCGATCCGGGAATCGGGACGAGCAGTACTTC. Amino acids: CSSRSGNRDEQYF.